This T cell receptor beta chain was recovered during a study of beta chain features in type 1 diabetes. Broader study findings: Type 1 diabetes patients had moderately but significantly shorter TCRB CDR3s in all four CD4+ subsets. cDNA sequencing could over-represent cells with high TCR expression.

This clone came up a few times. Its antigen is as yet unknown. Donors underwent one heparinised blood draw, about 0.12 L on average. All of the sorted populations showed purity greater than 95%. Expressed TCRB transcripts were sequenced after all isolated RNA was converted to cDNA. The table came from immunoSEQ multiplex PCR; TCRdb's copy has only in-frame clones and leaves some out. This table holds around 310,000 clones, more than 9.5% found once. Trimming removed 1 base from V and 1 base from J; junction bases left unmatched: 5. Germline lookup yields CDR1 LGHNA and CDR2 YSLEER. The length of the CDR3 is 17 residues.

This TCR was sampled from a woman in her 30s in good health. Sequencing was done on a sample of naive CD4+ T cells from blood. This chain connects TRBV4-3 to TRBJ2-5; 11 bases map to TRBD2. In DNA, the CDR3 is TGCGCCAGCAGCCAAGGAAGGGGACTAGCGGCCCAAGAGACCCAGTACTTC. Translation: CASSQGRGLAAQETQYF.